This T cell receptor beta chain was found in a study of cytomegalovirus exposure and HLA in healthy donors. Study results and caveats: Later work found most CMV-associated TCR beta chains apparently HLA-restricted. Exclusion as indistinguishable affected some V segments, including TRBV6-2 and TRBV6-3.

Per the germline V gene, CDR1 is SGHDT and CDR2 is YYEEEE. This CDR3 contains 18 residues. Trimming removed 1 base from V and 0 bases from J; junction bases left unmatched: 12. Turning to this clone: Its antigen is undetermined.

A multiplex PCR was run with 60 Vbeta primers and 13 Jbeta primers. Sequencing was performed with immunoSEQ multiplex PCR; in TCRdb, only in-frame clones are kept and a portion is missing. The repertoire has roughly 160,000 clones, roughly 79% of them found once; the top ten carry roughly 3%. This chain joins TRBV5-6 and TRBJ1-1, with 7 bases aligning to TRBD1. The TCR sequence derives from a woman in her forties or fifties in good health and CMV-seropositive. The sample taken for sequencing was PBMCs. The CDR3: CASSLWGTELVMNTEAFF. In DNA, the CDR3 is TGTGCCAGCAGCTTGTGGGGGACAGAGCTTGTCATGAACACTGAAGCTTTCTTT.